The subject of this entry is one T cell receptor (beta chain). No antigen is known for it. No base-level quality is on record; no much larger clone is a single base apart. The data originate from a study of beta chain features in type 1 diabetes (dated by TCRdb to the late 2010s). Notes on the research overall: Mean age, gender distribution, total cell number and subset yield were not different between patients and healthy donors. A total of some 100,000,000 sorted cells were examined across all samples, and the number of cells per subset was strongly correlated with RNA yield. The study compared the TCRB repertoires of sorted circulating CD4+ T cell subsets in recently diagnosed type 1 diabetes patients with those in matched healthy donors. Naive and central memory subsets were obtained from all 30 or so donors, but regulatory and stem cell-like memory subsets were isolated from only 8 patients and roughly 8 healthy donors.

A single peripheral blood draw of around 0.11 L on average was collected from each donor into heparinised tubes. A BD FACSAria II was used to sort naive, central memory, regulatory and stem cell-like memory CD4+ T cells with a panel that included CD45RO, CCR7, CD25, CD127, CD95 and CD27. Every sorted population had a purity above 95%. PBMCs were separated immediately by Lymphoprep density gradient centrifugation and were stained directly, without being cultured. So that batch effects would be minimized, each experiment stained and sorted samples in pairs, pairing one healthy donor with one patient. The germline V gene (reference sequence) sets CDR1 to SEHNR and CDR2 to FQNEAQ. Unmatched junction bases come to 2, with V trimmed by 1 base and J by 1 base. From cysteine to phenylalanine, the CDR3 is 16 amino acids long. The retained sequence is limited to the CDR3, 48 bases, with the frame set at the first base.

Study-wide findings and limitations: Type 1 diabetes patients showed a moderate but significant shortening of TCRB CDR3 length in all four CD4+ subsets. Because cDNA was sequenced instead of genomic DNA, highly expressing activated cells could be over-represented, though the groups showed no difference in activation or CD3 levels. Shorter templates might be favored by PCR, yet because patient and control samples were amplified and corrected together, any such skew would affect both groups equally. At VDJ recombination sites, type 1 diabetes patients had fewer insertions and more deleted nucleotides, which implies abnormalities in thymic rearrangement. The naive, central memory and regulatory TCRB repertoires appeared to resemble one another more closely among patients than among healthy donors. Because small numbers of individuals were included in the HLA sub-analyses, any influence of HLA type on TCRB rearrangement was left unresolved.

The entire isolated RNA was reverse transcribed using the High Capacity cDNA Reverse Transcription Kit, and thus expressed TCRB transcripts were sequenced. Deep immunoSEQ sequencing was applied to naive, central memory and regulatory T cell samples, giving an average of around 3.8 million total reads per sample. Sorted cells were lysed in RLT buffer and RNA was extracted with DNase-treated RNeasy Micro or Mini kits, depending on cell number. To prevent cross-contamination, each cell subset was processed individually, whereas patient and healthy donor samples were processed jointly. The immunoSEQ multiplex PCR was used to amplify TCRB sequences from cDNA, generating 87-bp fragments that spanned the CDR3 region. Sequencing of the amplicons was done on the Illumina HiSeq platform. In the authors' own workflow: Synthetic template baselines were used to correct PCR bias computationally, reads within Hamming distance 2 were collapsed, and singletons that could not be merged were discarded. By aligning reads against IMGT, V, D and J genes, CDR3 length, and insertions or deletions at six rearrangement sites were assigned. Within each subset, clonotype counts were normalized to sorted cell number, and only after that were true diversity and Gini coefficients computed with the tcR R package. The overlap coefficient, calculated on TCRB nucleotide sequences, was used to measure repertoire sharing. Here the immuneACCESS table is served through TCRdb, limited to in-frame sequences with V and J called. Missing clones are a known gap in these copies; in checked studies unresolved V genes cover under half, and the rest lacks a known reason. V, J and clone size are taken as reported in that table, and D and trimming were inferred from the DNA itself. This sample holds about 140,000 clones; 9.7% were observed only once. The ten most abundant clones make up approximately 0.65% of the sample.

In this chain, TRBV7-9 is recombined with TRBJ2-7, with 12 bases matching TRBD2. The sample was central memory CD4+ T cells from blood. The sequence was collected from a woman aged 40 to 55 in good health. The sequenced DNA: TGTGCCAGCAGCTTAGGGACTAGCGGGGTTTCCTACGAGCAGTACTTC. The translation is CASSLGTSGVSYEQYF.